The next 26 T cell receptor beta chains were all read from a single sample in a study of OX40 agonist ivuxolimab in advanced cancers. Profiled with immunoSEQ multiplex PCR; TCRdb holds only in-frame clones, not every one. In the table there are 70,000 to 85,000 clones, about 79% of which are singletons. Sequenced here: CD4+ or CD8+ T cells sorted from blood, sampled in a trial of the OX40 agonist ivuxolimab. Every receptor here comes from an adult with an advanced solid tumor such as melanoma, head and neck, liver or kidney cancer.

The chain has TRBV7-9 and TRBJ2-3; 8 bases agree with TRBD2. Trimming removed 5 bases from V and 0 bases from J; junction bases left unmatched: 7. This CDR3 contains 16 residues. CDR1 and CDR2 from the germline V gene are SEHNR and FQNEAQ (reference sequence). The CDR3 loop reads CASSPRLATSTDTQYF. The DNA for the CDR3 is TGTGCCAGCAGCCCGAGACTAGCGACTAGCACAGATACGCAGTATTTT.

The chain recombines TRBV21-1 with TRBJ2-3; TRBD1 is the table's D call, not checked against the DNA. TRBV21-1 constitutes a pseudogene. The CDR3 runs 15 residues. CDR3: CASSPPGQITDTQYF. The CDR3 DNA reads TGTGCCAGCAGCCCCCCGGGACAGATCACAGATACGCAGTATTTT.

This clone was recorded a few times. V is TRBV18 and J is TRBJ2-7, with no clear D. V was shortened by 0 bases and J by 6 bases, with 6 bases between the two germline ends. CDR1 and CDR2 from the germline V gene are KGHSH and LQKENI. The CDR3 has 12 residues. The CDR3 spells CASSPPGFEQYF. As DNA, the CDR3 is TGTGCCAGCTCACCACCCGGCTTCGAGCAGTACTTC.

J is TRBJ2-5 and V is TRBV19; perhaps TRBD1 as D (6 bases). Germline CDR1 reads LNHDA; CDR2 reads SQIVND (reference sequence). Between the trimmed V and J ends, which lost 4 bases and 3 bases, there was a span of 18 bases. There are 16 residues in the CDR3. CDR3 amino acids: CASSKGVGGSEETQYF. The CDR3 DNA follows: TGTGCCAGTAGTAAGGGGGTCGGCGGTTCCGAAGAGACCCAGTACTTC.

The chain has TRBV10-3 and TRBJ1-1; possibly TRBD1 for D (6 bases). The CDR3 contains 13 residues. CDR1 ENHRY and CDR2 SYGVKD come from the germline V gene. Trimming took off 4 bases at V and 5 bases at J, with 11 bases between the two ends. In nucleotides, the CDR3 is TGTGCCATCAGTGGTGGACAGTATACTGAAGCTTTCTTT. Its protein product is CAISGGQYTEAFF.

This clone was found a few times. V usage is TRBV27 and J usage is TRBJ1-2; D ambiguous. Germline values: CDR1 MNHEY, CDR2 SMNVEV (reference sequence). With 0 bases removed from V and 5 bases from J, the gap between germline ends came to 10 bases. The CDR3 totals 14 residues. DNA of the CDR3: TGTGCCAGCAGTTTATCGAGTCAGCAATATGGCTACACCTTC. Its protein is CASSLSSQQYGYTF.

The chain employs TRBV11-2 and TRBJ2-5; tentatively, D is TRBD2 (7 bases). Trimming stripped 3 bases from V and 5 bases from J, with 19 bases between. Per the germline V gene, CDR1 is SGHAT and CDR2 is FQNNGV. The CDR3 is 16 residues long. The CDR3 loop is CASSFNAGGRGETQYF. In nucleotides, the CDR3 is TGTGCCAGCAGCTTTAACGCCGGGGGGCGCGGGGAGACCCAGTACTTC.

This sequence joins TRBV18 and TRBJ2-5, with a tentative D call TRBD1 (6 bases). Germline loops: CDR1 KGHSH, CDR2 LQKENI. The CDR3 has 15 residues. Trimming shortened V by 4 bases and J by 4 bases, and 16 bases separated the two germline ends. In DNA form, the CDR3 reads TGTGCCAGCTCACTGCTATTACTAGGGGGAGAGACCCAGTACTTC. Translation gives CASSLLLLGGETQYF. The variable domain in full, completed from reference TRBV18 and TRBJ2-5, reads NAGVMQNPRHLVRRRGQEARLRCSPMKGHSHVYWYRQLPEEGLKFMVYLQKENIIDESGMPKERFSAEFPKEGPSILRIQQVVRGDSAAYFCASSLLLLGGETQYFGPGTRLLVL.

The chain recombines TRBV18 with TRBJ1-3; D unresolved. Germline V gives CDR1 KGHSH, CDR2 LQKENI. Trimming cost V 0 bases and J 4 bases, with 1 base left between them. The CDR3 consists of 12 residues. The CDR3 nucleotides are TGTGCCAGCTCACCACCCGGAAACACCATATATTTT. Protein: CASSPPGNTIYF.

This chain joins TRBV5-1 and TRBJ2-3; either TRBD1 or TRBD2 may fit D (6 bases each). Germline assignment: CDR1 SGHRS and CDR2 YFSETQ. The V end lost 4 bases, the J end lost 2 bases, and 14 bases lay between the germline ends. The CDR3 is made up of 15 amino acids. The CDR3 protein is CASSVGAGPTDTQYF. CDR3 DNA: TGCGCCAGCAGCGTGGGGGCGGGGCCCACAGATACGCAGTATTTT.

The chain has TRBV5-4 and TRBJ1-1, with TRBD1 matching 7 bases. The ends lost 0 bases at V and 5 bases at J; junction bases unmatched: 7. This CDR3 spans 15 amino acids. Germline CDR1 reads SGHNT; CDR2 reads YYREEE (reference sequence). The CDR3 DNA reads TGTGCCAGCAGCTTGGACTTACAGGGGAGGACTGAAGCTTTCTTT. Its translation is CASSLDLQGRTEAFF.

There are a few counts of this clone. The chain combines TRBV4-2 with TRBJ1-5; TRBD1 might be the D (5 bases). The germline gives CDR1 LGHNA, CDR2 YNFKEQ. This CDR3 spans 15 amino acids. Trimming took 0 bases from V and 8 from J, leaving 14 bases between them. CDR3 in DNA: TGTGCCAGCAGCCAAGAAAGTCGGGGGTTTGAGCCCCAGCATTTT. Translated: CASSQESRGFEPQHF.

The CDR3 spells CASSGTGVNTGELFF. As DNA, the CDR3 is TGCGCCAGCAGCGGTACAGGGGTCAACACCGGGGAGCTGTTTTTT. The chain joins TRBV5-1 to TRBJ2-2, with TRBD1 matching over 7 bases. Germline V gene data show CDR1 as SGHRS and CDR2 as YFSETQ. This CDR3 has 15 residues. V shed 4 bases and J 2 bases; nucleotides not matched to a gene: 5.

The CDR3 is CASSLLVGKMYGYTF. CDR3 DNA: TGTGCCAGCAGCTTATTGGTAGGAAAAATGTATGGCTACACCTTC. The chain carries TRBV11-1 and TRBJ1-2; D unclear. Germline loops: CDR1 SGHAT, CDR2 FQDESV (reference sequence). Trimming cost V 2 bases and J 5 bases, with 15 bases left between them. This CDR3 has 15 amino acids.

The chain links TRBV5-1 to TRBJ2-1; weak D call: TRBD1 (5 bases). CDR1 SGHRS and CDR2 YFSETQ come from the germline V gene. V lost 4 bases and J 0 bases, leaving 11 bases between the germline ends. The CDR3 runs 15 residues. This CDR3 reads CASSPGLSSYNEQFF. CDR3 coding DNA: TGCGCCAGCAGCCCAGGGTTGAGCTCCTACAATGAGCAGTTCTTC.

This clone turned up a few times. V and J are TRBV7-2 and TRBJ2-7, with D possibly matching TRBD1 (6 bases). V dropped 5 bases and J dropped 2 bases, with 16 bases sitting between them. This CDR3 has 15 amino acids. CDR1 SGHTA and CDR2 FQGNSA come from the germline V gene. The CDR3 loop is CASSTSGAPTYEQYF. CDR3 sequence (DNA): TGTGCCAGCAGCACCTCAGGGGCGCCGACCTACGAGCAGTACTTC. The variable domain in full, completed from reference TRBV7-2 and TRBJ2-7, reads GAGVSQSPSNKVTEKGKDVELRCDPISGHTALYWYRQSLGQGLEFLIYFQGNSAPDKSGLPSDRFSAERTGGSVSTLTIQRTQQEDSAVYLCASSTSGAPTYEQYFGPGTRLTVT.

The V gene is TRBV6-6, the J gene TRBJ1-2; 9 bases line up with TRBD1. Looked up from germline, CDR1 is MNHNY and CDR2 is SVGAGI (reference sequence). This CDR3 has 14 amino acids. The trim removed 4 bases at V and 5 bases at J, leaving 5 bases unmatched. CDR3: CASSWTGVIYGYTF. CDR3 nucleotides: TGTGCCAGCAGTTGGACAGGGGTGATTTATGGCTACACCTTC.

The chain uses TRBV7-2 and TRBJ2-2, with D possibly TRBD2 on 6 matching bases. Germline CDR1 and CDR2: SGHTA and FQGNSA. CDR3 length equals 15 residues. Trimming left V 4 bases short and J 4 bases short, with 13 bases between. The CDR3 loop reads CASSSRDSGTGELFF. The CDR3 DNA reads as TGTGCCAGCAGCTCGAGGGACTCGGGCACCGGGGAGCTGTTTTTT.

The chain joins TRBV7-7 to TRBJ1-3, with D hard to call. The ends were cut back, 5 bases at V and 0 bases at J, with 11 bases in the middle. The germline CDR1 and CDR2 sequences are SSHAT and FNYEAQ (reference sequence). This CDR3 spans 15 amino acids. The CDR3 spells CASSPDAPSGNTIYF. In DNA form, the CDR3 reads TGTGCCAGCAGCCCAGACGCACCCTCTGGAAACACCATATATTTT.

The CDR3 protein is CSVVSQGIDNEQFF. The CDR3 DNA is TGCAGCGTTGTTTCACAGGGGATTGACAATGAGCAGTTCTTC. V usage is TRBV29-1 and J usage is TRBJ2-1; TRBD1 aligns across 7 bases. CDR3 length: 14 residues. The V gene's germline CDR1 is SQVTM and CDR2 ANQGSEA. After removal of 4 bases from V and 5 bases from J, the junction contained 8 bases not matched to a gene.

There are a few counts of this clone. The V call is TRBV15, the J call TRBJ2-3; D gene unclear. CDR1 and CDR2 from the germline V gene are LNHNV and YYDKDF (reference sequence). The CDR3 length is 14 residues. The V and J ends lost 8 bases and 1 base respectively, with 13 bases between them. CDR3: CATCKEPRTDTQYF. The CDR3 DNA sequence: TGTGCCACCTGTAAAGAGCCCCGCACAGATACGCAGTATTTT.

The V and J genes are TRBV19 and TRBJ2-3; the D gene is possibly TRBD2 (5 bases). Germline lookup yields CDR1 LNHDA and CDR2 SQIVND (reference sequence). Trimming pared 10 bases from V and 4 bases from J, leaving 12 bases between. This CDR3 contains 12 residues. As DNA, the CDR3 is TGTGCCACCGTGGAGGACTCAGATACGCAGTATTTT. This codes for CATVEDSDTQYF.

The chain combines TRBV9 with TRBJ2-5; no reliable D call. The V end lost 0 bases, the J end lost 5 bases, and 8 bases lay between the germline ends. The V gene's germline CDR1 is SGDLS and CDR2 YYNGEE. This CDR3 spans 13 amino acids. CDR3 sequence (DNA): TGTGCCAGCAGCGTAGGGCCCGGCGAGACCCAGTACTTC. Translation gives CASSVGPGETQYF.

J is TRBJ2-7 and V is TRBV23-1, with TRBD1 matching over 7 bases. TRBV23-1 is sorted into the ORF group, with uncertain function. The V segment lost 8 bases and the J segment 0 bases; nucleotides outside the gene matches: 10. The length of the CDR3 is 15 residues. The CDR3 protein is CASAIWDSSSYEQYF. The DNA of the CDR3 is TGCGCCAGCGCAATATGGGACAGCAGCTCCTACGAGCAGTACTTC.

The CDR3 DNA follows: TGTGCCAGCTCACCAGGTCGGCCGGCCTACGAGCAGTACTTC. Protein: CASSPGRPAYEQYF. The genes are TRBV18 and TRBJ2-7; no clear D gene. The V gene's germline CDR1 is KGHSH and CDR2 LQKENI. The CDR3 contains 14 residues. V shed 2 bases and J shed 2 bases, with 10 bases lying between them.

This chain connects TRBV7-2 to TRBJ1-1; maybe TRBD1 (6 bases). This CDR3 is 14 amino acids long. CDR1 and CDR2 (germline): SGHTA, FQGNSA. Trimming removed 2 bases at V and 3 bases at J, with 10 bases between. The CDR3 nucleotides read TGTGCCAGCAGCTTAAGGGCAGGGGACACTGAAGCTTTCTTT. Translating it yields CASSLRAGDTEAFF.